The 27 T cell receptor beta chains listed next were all sequenced from one sample in a study of blood T cell repertoires in COVID-19. Clones were read by immunoSEQ multiplex PCR, and TCRdb kept only the in-frame ones, dropping some. The data hold roughly 100,000 clones, with about 88% observed a single time. The specimen sequenced was peripheral blood. The source of these receptors is an older man with acute or convalescent COVID-19.

This clone came up once. J is TRBJ2-5 and V is TRBV28, with TRBD2 as a possible D gene (5 bases). V gave up 4 bases and J gave up 5 bases, with 5 bases separating them. This CDR3 has 11 residues. Germline CDR1 and CDR2: MDHEN and SYDVKM. CDR3 protein: CASSSGETQYF. In nucleotides, the CDR3 is TGTGCCAGCAGTTCGGGGGAGACCCAGTACTTC.

The rearrangement uses TRBV4-3 and TRBJ1-1; TRBD1 agrees at 7 bases. CDR1 LGHNA and CDR2 YSLEER come from the germline V gene. This CDR3 spans 13 amino acids. Trimming removed 2 bases from V and 6 bases from J; junction bases left unmatched: 3. The CDR3 bases are TGCGCCAGCAGCCAACAGGGGGTTTCTGAAGCTTTCTTT. It is translated as CASSQQGVSEAFF.

The genes are TRBV6-2 or TRBV6-3 and TRBJ1-2, with D possibly matching TRBD1 (6 bases). V was clipped by 0 bases and J by 5 bases, with 19 bases between them. The length of the CDR3 is 17 residues. The germline V gene encodes CDR1 MNHEY and CDR2 SVGEGT. Here the CDR3 reads CASSYSSVAGARYGYTF. In DNA, the CDR3 is TGTGCCAGCAGTTACTCTTCCGTTGCAGGGGCGCGGTATGGCTACACCTTC.

Regarding this clone: Other DNA sequences in the sample encode the same CDR3. The chain joins TRBV28 to TRBJ2-3; D unclear. Per germline, CDR1 MDHEN and CDR2 SYDVKM. Trimming removed 3 bases from V and 1 base from J, with 8 bases in between. CDR3 length equals 14 residues. The DNA for the CDR3 is TGTGCCAGCAGTTTCGTCGCGGGCACAGATACGCAGTATTTT. This sequence encodes CASSFVAGTDTQYF.

J is TRBJ2-6 and V is TRBV14, with a weak D call TRBD1 (5 bases). The germline gives CDR1 SGHDN, CDR2 FVKESK. The V end was cut by 2 bases, the J end by 5 bases, with 7 bases between. The CDR3 extends over 14 amino acids. The CDR3 bases are TGTGCCAGCAGCCAACAGGGCTGGGCCAACGTCCTGACTTTC. This encodes CASSQQGWANVLTF.

This chain links TRBV28 with TRBJ1-2; a weak D match, TRBD1 (5 bases). This CDR3 has 14 residues. CDR1 is MDHEN, CDR2 SYDVKM, per germline. V was trimmed by 0 bases and J by 4 bases, leaving 9 bases between them. This CDR3 reads CASSLWGGAYGYTF. CDR3 DNA: TGTGCCAGCAGTTTATGGGGAGGGGCCTATGGCTACACCTTC.

The chain recombines TRBV5-1 with TRBJ2-1; D perhaps matches TRBD2 (5 bases). The V gene lost 0 bases and the J gene lost 6 bases, with 10 bases spanning the gap. The CDR3 covers 14 residues. Germline CDR1 and CDR2: SGHRS and YFSETQ. In nucleotides, the CDR3 is TGCGCCAGCAGCTTGGCCAGCGGTCTCAATGAGCAGTTCTTC. This gives the protein CASSLASGLNEQFF.

Only a few counts were recorded for this clone. This sequence joins TRBV9 and TRBJ2-7; TRBD2 might be the D (5 bases). Trimming took 0 bases from V and 9 from J, leaving 16 bases between them. The CDR3 is made up of 14 amino acids. From germline, CDR1 is SGDLS and CDR2 YYNGEE. CDR3 DNA sequence: TGTGCCAGCAGCGTAGATTTAGCGCTGAGTAGGCAGTACTTC. It is translated as CASSVDLALSRQYF. Drawing the rest from reference TRBV9 and TRBJ2-7, the complete variable domain is DSGVTQTPKHLITATGQRVTLRCSPRSGDLSVYWYQQSLDQGLQFLIQYYNGEERAKGNILERFSAQQFPDLHSELNLSSLELGDSALYFCASSVDLALSRQYFGPGTRLTVT.

The chain couples TRBV7-2 to TRBJ2-2; 8 nucleotides match TRBD1. The CDR3 runs to 14 residues. Germline values: CDR1 SGHTA, CDR2 FQGNSA. The V segment lost 7 bases and the J segment 6 bases; nucleotides outside the gene matches: 7. The CDR3 protein is CASNPGGSPGELFF. In DNA, the CDR3 is TGTGCCAGCAACCCAGGGGGCAGTCCCGGGGAGCTGTTTTTT.

The rearrangement uses TRBV6-2 or TRBV6-3 and TRBJ2-1, with D perhaps matching TRBD1 (5 bases). This CDR3 is 13 amino acids long. The germline V gene has CDR1 MNHEY and CDR2 SVGEGT. V was pared by 0 bases and J by 7 bases, with 7 bases between. In DNA, the CDR3 is TGTGCCAGCAGTTACTCAGGGGCGAATGAGCAGTTCTTC. This gives the protein CASSYSGANEQFF.

This clone was recorded once. In nucleotides, the CDR3 is TGTGCCATCAGTAACGGACAGGGGGCCTACGAGCAGTACTTC. It codes for CAISNGQGAYEQYF. The J gene is TRBJ2-7, the V gene TRBV10-3; 10 bases map to TRBD1. Losses at the gene ends were 5 bases for V and 2 bases for J; bases not matched to a gene: 3. This CDR3 region has 14 residues. Germline assignment: CDR1 ENHRY and CDR2 SYGVKD.

V usage is TRBV11-1 and J usage is TRBJ2-7; D may be TRBD1 (6 bases). The CDR3 loop spans 13 amino acids. Germline V gene data show CDR1 as SGHAT and CDR2 as FQDESV (reference sequence). V dropped 5 bases and J dropped 5 bases, with 13 bases sitting between them. Here the CDR3 reads CASSRGGINEQYF. The CDR3 region has the DNA TGTGCCAGCAGCAGAGGGGGAATCAACGAGCAGTACTTC.

The V gene is TRBV5-1, the J gene TRBJ2-6; no clear D gene. The CDR3 is 16 amino acids. V shed 2 bases and J shed 0 bases, with 9 bases lying between them. Per germline, CDR1 SGHRS and CDR2 YFSETQ. The CDR3 spells CASSLTQISGANVLTF. As DNA, the CDR3 is TGCGCCAGCAGCTTAACGCAGATCTCTGGGGCCAACGTCCTGACTTTC.

The chain uses TRBV4-3 and TRBJ2-7, with D tentatively TRBD1 (6 bases). From germline, CDR1 is LGHNA and CDR2 YSLEER. The CDR3 loop spans 15 amino acids. The V end was cut by 0 bases, the J end by 2 bases, with 11 bases between. CDR3 amino acids: CASSQEEDSAYEQYF. The DNA of the CDR3 is TGCGCCAGCAGCCAAGAGGAGGACAGTGCCTACGAGCAGTACTTC.

This clone occurred once. The V gene is TRBV7-9, the J gene TRBJ2-2; D gene uncertain. There are 11 residues in the CDR3. The germline V gene has CDR1 SEHNR and CDR2 FQNEAQ (reference sequence). V lost 5 bases, J lost 6 bases, and 4 bases lay in between. The CDR3 loop is CASSGPGELFF. The CDR3 region has the DNA TGTGCCAGCAGCGGCCCCGGGGAGCTGTTTTTT.

The table lists this clone with a few counts. This rearrangement joins TRBV19 to TRBJ1-2; TRBD1 matches at 9 bases. Germline values: CDR1 LNHDA, CDR2 SQIVND (reference sequence). V was pared by 7 bases and J by 2 bases, with 5 bases of the junction left unmatched. This CDR3 contains 14 residues. The CDR3 DNA sequence: TGTGCCAGTATCCCGGACAGGGGAAACTATGGCTACACCTTC. Its translation: CASIPDRGNYGYTF.

This chain links TRBV7-9 with TRBJ2-1; 9 bases line up with TRBD1. The CDR3 length is 17 residues. V was pared by 5 bases and J by 4 bases, with 12 bases of the junction left unmatched. Germline V gives CDR1 SEHNR, CDR2 FQNEAQ (reference sequence). CDR3 region: CASSLEPGQGLYNEQFF. DNA for the CDR3: TGTGCCAGCAGCCTCGAACCGGGACAGGGATTATACAATGAGCAGTTCTTC.

The chain couples TRBV14 to TRBJ2-1; weak D call: TRBD2 (5 bases). From germline, CDR1 is SGHDN and CDR2 FVKESK. This CDR3 spans 17 amino acids. V lost 0 bases, J lost 4 bases, and 16 bases lay in between. For the CDR3, the DNA is TGTGCCAGCAGCCAAGAAGTTAGAACTAGTAGGTACAATGAGCAGTTCTTC. Translation: CASSQEVRTSRYNEQFF.

The chain employs TRBV5-1 and TRBJ2-7, with 10 bases matching TRBD2. V trimming: 1 base; J trimming: 0 bases; junction bases outside the gene matches: 7. Looked up from germline, CDR1 is SGHRS and CDR2 is YFSETQ. This CDR3 has 17 amino acids. The CDR3 is CASSLLPRTSGSYEQYF. Written as DNA, the CDR3 is TGCGCCAGCAGCTTGTTGCCCCGGACTAGCGGCTCCTACGAGCAGTACTTC.

The chain joins TRBV7-2 to TRBJ2-5, with a tentative D call TRBD2 (6 bases). Germline V lookup: CDR1 SGHTA, CDR2 FQGNSA. Trimming shortened V by 3 bases and J by 5 bases, and 22 bases separated the two germline ends. The CDR3 runs 17 residues. DNA of the CDR3: TGTGCCAGCAGCTTCGGCCGGTCTAGCGAGCTGGGGGAGACCCAGTACTTC. It is translated as CASSFGRSSELGETQYF.

This clone was recorded only once. The rearrangement links TRBV28 to TRBJ2-1; weak D call: TRBD1 (6 bases). Germline CDR1 reads MDHEN; CDR2 reads SYDVKM. V was trimmed by 5 bases and J by 2 bases, leaving 19 bases between them. CDR3 length: 17 amino acids. The CDR3 region is CASSALQGLGTYNEQFF. In DNA, the CDR3 is TGTGCCAGCAGTGCCCTCCAGGGGCTTGGGACCTACAATGAGCAGTTCTTC.

The CDR3 bases are TGTGCCACCAGTGACCCAGGGGGCCGGGGCTACACCTTC. Protein: CATSDPGGRGYTF. The chain uses TRBV24-1 and TRBJ1-2; TRBD1 matches at 8 bases. Germline lookup yields CDR1 KGHDR and CDR2 SFDVKD. V trimming: 4 bases; J trimming: 8 bases; junction bases outside the gene matches: 5. The CDR3 is 13 residues long.

The CDR3 protein is CASSPPGSGTYNEQFF. DNA of the CDR3: TGTGCCAGCAGCCCACCCGGCAGCGGGACCTACAATGAGCAGTTCTTC. The chain recombines TRBV9 with TRBJ2-1; 7 positions agree with TRBD2. The CDR3 loop spans 16 amino acids. J lost 2 bases, V lost 4 bases, and 9 bases had no gene match. Germline CDR1 is SGDLS and CDR2 is YYNGEE.

This rearrangement joins TRBV6-6 to TRBJ1-2; D possibly corresponds to TRBD1 (5 bases). The CDR3 loop spans 13 amino acids. Trimming pared 6 bases from V and 4 bases from J, leaving 12 bases between. Germline CDR1 and CDR2: MNHNY and SVGAGI (reference sequence). Here the CDR3 reads CASRPAQGYGYTF. CDR3 DNA: TGTGCCAGCAGGCCGGCCCAGGGCTATGGCTACACCTTC.

This chain uses TRBV10-3 with TRBJ1-2; D call uncertain. Per germline, CDR1 ENHRY and CDR2 SYGVKD. The CDR3 consists of 13 residues. V shed 8 bases and J shed 3 bases, with 13 bases lying between them. This chain's CDR3 is CAIWREGYYGYTF. The DNA of the CDR3 is TGTGCCATCTGGCGGGAAGGGTACTATGGCTACACCTTC.

J is TRBJ1-4 and V is TRBV9; D gene ambiguous. The CDR3 totals 15 residues. The germline CDR1 and CDR2 sequences are SGDLS and YYNGEE. The V and J ends lost 4 bases and 5 bases respectively, with 15 bases between them. The CDR3 is CASSPRGGENEKLFF. The CDR3 coding sequence is TGTGCCAGCAGCCCTAGAGGCGGGGAAAATGAAAAACTGTTTTTT.

In this sample, this clone turned up a few times. This chain links TRBV9 with TRBJ2-1; 9 bases are a match to TRBD2. CDR3 length: 14 amino acids. CDR1 is SGDLS and CDR2 is YYNGEE in the germline V gene. After removal of 4 bases from V and 7 bases from J, the junction contained 6 bases not matched to a gene. The CDR3 region has the DNA TGTGCCAGCAGCACCGGACTAGCGAAAAATGAGCAGTTCTTC. Translated: CASSTGLAKNEQFF. The full variable domain, rest sourced from reference TRBV9 and TRBJ2-1, is DSGVTQTPKHLITATGQRVTLRCSPRSGDLSVYWYQQSLDQGLQFLIQYYNGEERAKGNILERFSAQQFPDLHSELNLSSLELGDSALYFCASSTGLAKNEQFFGPGTRLTVL.